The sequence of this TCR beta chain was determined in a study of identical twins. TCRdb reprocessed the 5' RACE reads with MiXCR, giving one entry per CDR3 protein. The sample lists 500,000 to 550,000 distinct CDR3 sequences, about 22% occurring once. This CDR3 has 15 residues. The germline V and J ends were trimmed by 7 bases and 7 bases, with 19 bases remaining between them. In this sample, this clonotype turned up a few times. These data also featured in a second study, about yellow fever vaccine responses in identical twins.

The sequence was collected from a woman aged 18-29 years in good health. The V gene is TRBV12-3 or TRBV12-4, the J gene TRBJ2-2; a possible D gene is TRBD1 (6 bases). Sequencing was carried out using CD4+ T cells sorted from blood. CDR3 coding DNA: TGTGCCAGCAAACCTCCACAGGGTTTACACGGGGAGCTGTTTTTT. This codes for CASKPPQGLHGELFF.